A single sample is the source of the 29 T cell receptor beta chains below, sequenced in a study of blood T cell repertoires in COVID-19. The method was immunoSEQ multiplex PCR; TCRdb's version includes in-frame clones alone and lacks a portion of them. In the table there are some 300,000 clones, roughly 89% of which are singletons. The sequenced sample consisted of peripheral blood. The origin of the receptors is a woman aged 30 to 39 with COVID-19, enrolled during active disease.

This chain's CDR3 is CATSSGRLKTQRRIYGYTF. The DNA for the CDR3 is TGTGCCACCAGCAGTGGCAGATTGAAAACTCAAAGGAGGATCTATGGCTACACCTTC. The chain combines TRBV15 with TRBJ1-2; no definite D call. V gave up 3 bases and J gave up 4 bases, with 27 bases separating them. CDR3 length equals 19 residues. Per the germline V gene, CDR1 is LNHNV and CDR2 is YYDKDF (reference sequence). Filled out from reference TRBV15 and TRBJ1-2, the complete variable domain reads DAMVIQNPRYQVTQFGKPVTLSCSQTLNHNVMYWYQQKSSQAPKLLFHYYDKDFNNEADTPDNFQSRRPNTSFCFLDIRSPGLGDTAMYLCATSSGRLKTQRRIYGYTFGSGTRLTVV.

This CDR3 is CASSPWPGGFQYF. The CDR3 bases are TGTGCCAGCAGCCCGTGGCCGGGGGGGTTCCAGTACTTC. The rearrangement links TRBV9 to TRBJ2-5; 8 bases agree with TRBD2. The CDR3 length is 13 residues. Trimming took 4 bases from V and 10 from J; bases not matched to a gene: 9. Germline V CDR1 and CDR2: SGDLS, YYNGEE.

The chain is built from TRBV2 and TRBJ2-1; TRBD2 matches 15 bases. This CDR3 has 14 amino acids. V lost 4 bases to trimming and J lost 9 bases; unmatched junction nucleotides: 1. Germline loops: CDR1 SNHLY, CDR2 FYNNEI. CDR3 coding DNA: TGTGCCAGCAGTGCGGGACTAGCGGGGGGTGAGCAGTTCTTC. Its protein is CASSAGLAGGEQFF.

The DNA of the CDR3 is TGTGCCTGGACCGAATACATCAGTGAAGCTTTCTTT. Translation gives CAWTEYISEAFF. The J gene is TRBJ1-1, the V gene TRBV30, with D uncertain. Trimming left V 4 bases short and J 7 bases short, with 13 bases between. This CDR3 is 12 amino acids long. Germline CDR1 is GTSNPN and CDR2 is SVGIG (reference sequence). The variable domain in full, with the rest retrieved from reference TRBV30 and TRBJ1-1, is SQTIHQWPATLVQPVGSPLSLECTVEGTSNPNLYWYRQAAGRGLQLLFYSVGIGQISSEVPQNLSASRPQDRQFILSSKKLLLSDSGFYLCAWTEYISEAFFGQGTRLTVV.

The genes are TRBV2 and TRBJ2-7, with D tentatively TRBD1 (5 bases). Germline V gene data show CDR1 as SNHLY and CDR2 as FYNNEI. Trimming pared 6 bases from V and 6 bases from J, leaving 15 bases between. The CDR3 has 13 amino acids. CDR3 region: CASSRFGASEQYV. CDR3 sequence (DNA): TGTGCCAGCAGCCGGTTTGGGGCGTCCGAGCAGTACGTC.

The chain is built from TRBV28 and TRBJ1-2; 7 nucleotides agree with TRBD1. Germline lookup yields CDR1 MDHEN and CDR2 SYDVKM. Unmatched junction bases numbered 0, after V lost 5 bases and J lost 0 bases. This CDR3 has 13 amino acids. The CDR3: CASSDRANYGYTF. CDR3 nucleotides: TGTGCCAGCAGTGACAGGGCTAACTATGGCTACACCTTC.

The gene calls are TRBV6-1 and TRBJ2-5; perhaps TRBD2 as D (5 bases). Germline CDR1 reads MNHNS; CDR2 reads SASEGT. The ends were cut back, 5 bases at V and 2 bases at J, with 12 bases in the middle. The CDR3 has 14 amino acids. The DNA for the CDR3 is TGTGCCAGCAGTAATGTCGGGGATCAAGAGACCCAGTACTTC. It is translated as CASSNVGDQETQYF.

CDR3 amino acids: CASSLPHRQQETQYF. CDR3 bases: TGTGCCAGCAGCTTACCCCATCGACAGCAAGAGACCCAGTACTTC. The rearrangement joins TRBV5-4 to TRBJ2-5, with D tentatively TRBD1 (5 bases). This CDR3 region has 15 residues. Trimming cost V 2 bases and J 2 bases, with 13 bases left between them. Germline V gene lookup returns CDR1 SGHNT and CDR2 YYREEE (reference sequence).

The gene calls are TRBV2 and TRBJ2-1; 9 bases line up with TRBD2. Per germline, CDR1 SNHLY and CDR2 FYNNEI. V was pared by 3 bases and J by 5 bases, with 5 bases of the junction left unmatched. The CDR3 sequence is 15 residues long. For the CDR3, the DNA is TGTGCCAGCAGTGAGGTCAGCGGGGGGAACAATGAGCAGTTCTTC. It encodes CASSEVSGGNNEQFF. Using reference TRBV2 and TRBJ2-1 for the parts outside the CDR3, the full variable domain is EPEVTQTPSHQVTQMGQEVILRCVPISNHLYFYWYRQILGQKVEFLVSFYNNEISEKSEIFDDQFSVERPDGSNFTLKIRSTKLEDSAMYFCASSEVSGGNNEQFFGPGTRLTVL.

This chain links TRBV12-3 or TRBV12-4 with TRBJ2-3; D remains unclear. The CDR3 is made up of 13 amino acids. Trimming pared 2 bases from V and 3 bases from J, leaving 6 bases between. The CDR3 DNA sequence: TGTGCCAGCAGTTTATTGGAGACAGATACGCAGTATTTT. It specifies CASSLLETDTQYF.

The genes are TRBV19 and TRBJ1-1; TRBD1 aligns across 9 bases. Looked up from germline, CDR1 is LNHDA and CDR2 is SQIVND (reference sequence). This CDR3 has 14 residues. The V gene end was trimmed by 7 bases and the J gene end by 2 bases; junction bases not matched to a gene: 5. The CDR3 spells CASTTDRGNTEAFF. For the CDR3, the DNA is TGTGCCAGTACTACGGACAGGGGAAACACTGAAGCTTTCTTT. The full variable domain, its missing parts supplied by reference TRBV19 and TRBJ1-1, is DGGITQSPKYLFRKEGQNVTLSCEQNLNHDAMYWYRQDPGQGLRLIYYSQIVNDFQKGDIAEGYSVSREKKESFPLTVTSAQKNPTAFYLCASTTDRGNTEAFFGQGTRLTVV.

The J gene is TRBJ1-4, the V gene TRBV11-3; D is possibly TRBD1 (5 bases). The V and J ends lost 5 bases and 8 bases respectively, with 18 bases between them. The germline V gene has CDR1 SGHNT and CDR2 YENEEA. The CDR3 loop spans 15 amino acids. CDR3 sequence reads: CASSGRGVSGEKLFF. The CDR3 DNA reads TGTGCCAGCAGCGGCCGGGGCGTTAGCGGGGAAAAACTGTTTTTT.

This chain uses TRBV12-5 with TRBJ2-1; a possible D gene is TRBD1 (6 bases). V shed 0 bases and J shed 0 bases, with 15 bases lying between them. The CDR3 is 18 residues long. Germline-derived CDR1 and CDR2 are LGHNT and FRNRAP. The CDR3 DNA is TGTGCTAGTGGTTTGGTAAGTCTAGAAGGGGGCTCCTACAATGAGCAGTTCTTC. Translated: CASGLVSLEGGSYNEQFF. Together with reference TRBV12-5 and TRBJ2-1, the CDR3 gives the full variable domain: DARVTQTPRHKVTEMGQEVTMRCQPILGHNTVFWYRQTMMQGLELLAYFRNRAPLDDSGMPKDRFSAEMPDATLATLKIQPSEPRDSAVYFCASGLVSLEGGSYNEQFFGPGTRLTVL.

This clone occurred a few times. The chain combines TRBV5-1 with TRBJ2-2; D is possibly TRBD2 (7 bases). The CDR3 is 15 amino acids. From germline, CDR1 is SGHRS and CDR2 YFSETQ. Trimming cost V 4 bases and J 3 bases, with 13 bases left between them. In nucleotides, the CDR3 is TGCGCCAGCAGCGCGCTAGGGGGGGACACCGGGGAGCTGTTTTTT. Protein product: CASSALGGDTGELFF.

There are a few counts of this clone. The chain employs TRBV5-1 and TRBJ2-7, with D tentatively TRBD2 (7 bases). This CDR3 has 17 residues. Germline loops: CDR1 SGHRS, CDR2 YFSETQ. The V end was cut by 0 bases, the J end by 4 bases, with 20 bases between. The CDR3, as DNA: TGCGCCAGCAGCTTGGCGTGGGCGGGGGCGCTTAAATACGAGCAGTACGTC. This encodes CASSLAWAGALKYEQYV.

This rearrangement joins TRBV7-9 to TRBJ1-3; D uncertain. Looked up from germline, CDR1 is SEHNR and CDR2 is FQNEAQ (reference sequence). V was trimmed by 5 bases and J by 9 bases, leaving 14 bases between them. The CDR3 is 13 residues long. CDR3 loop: CASSPSSGRTIYF. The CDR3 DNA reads TGTGCCAGCAGCCCCTCATCCGGTCGCACCATATATTTT. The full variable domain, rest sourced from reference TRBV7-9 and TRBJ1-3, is DTGVSQNPRHKITKRGQNVTFRCDPISEHNRLYWYRQTLGQGPEFLTYFQNEAQLEKSRLLSDRFSAERPKGSFSTLEIQRTEQGDSAMYLCASSPSSGRTIYFGEGSWLTVV.

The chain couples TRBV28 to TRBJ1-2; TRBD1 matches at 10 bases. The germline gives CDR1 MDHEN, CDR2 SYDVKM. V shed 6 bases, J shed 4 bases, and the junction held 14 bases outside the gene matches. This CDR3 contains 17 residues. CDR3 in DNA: TGTGCCAGCAGGCTAAAGGCCGGGACAGGGGTGGCCTATGGCTACACCTTC. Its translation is CASRLKAGTGVAYGYTF.

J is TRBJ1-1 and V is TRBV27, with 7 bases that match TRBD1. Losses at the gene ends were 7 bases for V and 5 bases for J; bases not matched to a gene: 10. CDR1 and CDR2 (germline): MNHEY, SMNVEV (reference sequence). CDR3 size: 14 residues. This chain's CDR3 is CASTPTGVTTEAFF. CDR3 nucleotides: TGTGCCAGCACCCCCACAGGGGTGACGACTGAAGCTTTCTTT.

This CDR3 reads CASSEVQAGGEKLFF. The CDR3 bases are TGTGCCAGCAGTGAGGTTCAGGCGGGGGGCGAAAAACTGTTTTTT. The chain carries TRBV2 and TRBJ1-4; D may be TRBD1 (6 bases). CDR1 is SNHLY, CDR2 FYNNEI, per germline. Trimming left V 3 bases short and J 8 bases short, with 16 bases between. This CDR3 is 15 amino acids long.

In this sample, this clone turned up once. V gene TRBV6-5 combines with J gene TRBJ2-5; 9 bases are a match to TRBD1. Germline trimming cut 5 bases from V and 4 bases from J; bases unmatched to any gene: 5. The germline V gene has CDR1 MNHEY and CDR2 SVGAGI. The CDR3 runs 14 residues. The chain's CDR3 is CASSRDREVETQYF. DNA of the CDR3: TGTGCCAGCAGTAGGGACAGGGAGGTAGAGACCCAGTACTTC.

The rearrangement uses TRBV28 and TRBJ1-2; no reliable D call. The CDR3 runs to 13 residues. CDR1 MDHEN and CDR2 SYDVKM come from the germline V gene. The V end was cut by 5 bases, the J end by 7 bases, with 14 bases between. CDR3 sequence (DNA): TGTGCCAGCAGTACAAGTCCGGCTAGTGGCTACACCTTC. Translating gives CASSTSPASGYTF.

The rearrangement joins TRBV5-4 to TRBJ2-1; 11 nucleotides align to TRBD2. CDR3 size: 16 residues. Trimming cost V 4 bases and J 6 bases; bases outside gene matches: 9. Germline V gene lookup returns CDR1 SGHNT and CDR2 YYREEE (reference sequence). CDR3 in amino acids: CASSRIAGGRSNEQFF. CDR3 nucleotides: TGTGCCAGCAGCAGAATAGCGGGGGGGCGTTCCAATGAGCAGTTCTTC.

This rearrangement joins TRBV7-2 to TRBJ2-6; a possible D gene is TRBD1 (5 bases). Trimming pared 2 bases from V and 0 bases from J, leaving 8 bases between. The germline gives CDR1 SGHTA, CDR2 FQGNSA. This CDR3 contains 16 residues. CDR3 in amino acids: CASSLQGSSGANVLTF. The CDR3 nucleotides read TGTGCCAGCAGCTTACAGGGAAGCTCTGGGGCCAACGTCCTGACTTTC.

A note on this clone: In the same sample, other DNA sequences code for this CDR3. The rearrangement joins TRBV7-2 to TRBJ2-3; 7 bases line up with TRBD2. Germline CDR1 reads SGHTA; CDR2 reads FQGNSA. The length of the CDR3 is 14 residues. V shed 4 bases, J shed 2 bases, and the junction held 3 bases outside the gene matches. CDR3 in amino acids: CASSSSGFTDTQYF. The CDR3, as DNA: TGTGCCAGCAGCTCTAGCGGATTCACAGATACGCAGTATTTT.

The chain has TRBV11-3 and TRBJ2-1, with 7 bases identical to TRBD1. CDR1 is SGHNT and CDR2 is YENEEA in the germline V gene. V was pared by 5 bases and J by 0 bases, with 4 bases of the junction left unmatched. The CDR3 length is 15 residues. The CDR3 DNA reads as TGTGCCAGCAGCCTTGACAGGGCCTCCTACAATGAGCAGTTCTTC. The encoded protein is CASSLDRASYNEQFF.

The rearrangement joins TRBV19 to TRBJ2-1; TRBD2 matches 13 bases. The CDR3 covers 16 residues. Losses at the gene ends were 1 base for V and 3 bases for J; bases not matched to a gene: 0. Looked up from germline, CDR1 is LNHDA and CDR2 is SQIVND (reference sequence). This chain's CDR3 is CASSIGLAGGYNEQFF. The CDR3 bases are TGTGCCAGTAGTATAGGACTAGCGGGGGGCTACAATGAGCAGTTCTTC. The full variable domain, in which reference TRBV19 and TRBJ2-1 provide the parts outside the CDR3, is DGGITQSPKYLFRKEGQNVTLSCEQNLNHDAMYWYRQDPGQGLRLIYYSQIVNDFQKGDIAEGYSVSREKKESFPLTVTSAQKNPTAFYLCASSIGLAGGYNEQFFGPGTRLTVL.

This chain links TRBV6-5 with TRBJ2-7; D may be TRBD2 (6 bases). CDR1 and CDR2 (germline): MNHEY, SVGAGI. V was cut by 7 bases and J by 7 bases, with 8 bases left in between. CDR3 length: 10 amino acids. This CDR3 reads CASIGGEQYF. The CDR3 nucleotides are TGTGCCAGCATTGGGGGGGAGCAGTACTTC.

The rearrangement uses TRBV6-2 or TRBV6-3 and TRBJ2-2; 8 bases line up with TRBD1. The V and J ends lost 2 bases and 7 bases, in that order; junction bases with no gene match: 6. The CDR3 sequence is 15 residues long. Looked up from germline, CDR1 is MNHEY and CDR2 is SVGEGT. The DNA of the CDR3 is TGTGCCAGCAGTTACAGGACAGGGATTGGCGGGGAGCTGTTTTTT. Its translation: CASSYRTGIGGELFF.

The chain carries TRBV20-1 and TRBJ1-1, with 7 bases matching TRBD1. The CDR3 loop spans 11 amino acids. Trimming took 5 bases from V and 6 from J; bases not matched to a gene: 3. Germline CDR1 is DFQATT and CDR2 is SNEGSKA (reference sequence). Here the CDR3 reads CSAPGTAEAFF. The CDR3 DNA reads TGCAGTGCTCCCGGGACAGCTGAAGCTTTCTTT.